This T cell receptor beta chain emerged from a study of CD8 T cells in ankylosing spondylitis. General observations from the study: Earlier studies detected some motif variants in reactive arthritis synovial fluid and blood. The study looked at matched synovial fluid samples from ankylosing spondylitis patients. Disease-linked clones were reported to be significantly enriched there. Disease-linked clones proved CD8+ and comparatively uncommon in peripheral blood.

This clonotype was counted a few times. The antigen is unknown. The germline V and J ends were trimmed by 4 bases and 0 bases, with 10 bases remaining between them. This CDR3 has 15 amino acids. Germline loops: CDR1 SGHVS, CDR2 FNYEAQ. Libraries of TCR beta came from quantitative 5'-RACE with molecular barcodes. TCRdb reanalysed the 5' RACE reads using MiXCR and keeps one entry per CDR3 protein. The sample records around 220,000 distinct CDR3 sequences, over 9.5% being singletons. The sample comprised blood, either unsorted or a sorted T cell fraction (not recorded which). This receptor was identified in a male donor with ankylosing spondylitis or in good health (not recorded which). The rearrangement joins TRBV7-6 to TRBJ2-1; a possible D gene is TRBD2 (6 bases). The CDR3 here is CASSWYGSSYNEQFF. The DNA for the CDR3 is TGTGCCAGCAGCTGGTACGGGAGCTCCTACAATGAGCAGTTCTTC. The full variable domain, in which reference TRBV7-6 and TRBJ2-1 provide the parts outside the CDR3, is GAGVSQSPRYKVTKRGQDVALRCDPISGHVSLYWYRQALGQGPEFLTYFNYEAQQDKSGLPNDRFSAERPEGSISTLTIQRTEQRDSAMYRCASSWYGSSYNEQFFGPGTRLTVL.